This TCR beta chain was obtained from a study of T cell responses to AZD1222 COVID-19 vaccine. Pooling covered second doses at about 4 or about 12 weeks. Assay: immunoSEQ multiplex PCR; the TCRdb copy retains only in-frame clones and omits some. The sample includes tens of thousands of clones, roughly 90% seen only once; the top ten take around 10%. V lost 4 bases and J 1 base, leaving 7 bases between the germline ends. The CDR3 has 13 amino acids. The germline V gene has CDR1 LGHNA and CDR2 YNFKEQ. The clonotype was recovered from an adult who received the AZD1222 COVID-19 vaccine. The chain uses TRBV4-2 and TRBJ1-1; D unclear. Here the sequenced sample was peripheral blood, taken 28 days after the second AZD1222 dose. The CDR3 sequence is CASSPAGNTEAFF. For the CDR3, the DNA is TGTGCCAGCAGCCCCGCGGGGAACACTGAAGCTTTCTTT.